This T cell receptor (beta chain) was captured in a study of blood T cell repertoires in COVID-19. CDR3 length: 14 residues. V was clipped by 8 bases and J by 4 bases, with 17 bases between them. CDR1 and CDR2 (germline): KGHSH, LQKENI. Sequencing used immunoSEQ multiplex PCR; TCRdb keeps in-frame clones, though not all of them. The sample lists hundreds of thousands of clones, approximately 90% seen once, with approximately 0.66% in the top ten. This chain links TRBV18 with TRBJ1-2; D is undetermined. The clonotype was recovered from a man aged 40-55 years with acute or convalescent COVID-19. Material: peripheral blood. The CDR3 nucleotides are TGTGCCAGCGAAGCCCCTTTCGAGAGCTATGGCTACACCTTC. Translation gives CASEAPFESYGYTF. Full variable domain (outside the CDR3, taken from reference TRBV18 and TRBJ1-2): NAGVMQNPRHLVRRRGQEARLRCSPMKGHSHVYWYRQLPEEGLKFMVYLQKENIIDESGMPKERFSAEFPKEGPSILRIQQVVRGDSAAYFCASEAPFESYGYTFGSGTRLTVV.